These 28 T cell receptor beta chains were sequenced from one sample in a study of shared clonotypes between healthy human individuals. Repertoires were generated with immunoSEQ multiplex PCR, while TCRdb's copy carries only in-frame clones and drops some. Of over a million clones listed, about 74% are singletons. The specimen was memory CD4+ T cells sorted from blood. Stated subset: CD45RA-negative fraction. The receptor set was obtained from a man aged 18 to 30 in good health.

This rearrangement joins TRBV18 to TRBJ1-1; D gene unclear. The CDR3 covers 13 residues. V lost 8 bases and J 4 bases, leaving 14 bases between the germline ends. Germline V gene lookup returns CDR1 KGHSH and CDR2 LQKENI. Written as DNA, the CDR3 is TGTGCCAGCATTCAGGTCGAAGGCACTGAAGCTTTCTTT. It specifies CASIQVEGTEAFF.

The V and J genes are TRBV19 and TRBJ1-5; no reliable D call. Germline V gives CDR1 LNHDA, CDR2 SQIVND (reference sequence). This CDR3 is 15 amino acids long. V shed 3 bases and J shed 0 bases, with 9 bases lying between them. CDR3 in amino acids: CASSIGTHSNQPQHF. CDR3 DNA sequence: TGTGCCAGTAGTATCGGAACGCATAGCAATCAGCCCCAGCATTTT.

This clone was observed a handful of times. V gene TRBV7-8 combines with J gene TRBJ1-2, with TRBD1 as a possible D gene (6 bases). The CDR3 has 15 amino acids. The V end was cut by 1 base, the J end by 2 bases, with 11 bases between. The germline gives CDR1 SGHVS, CDR2 FQNEAQ. CDR3 sequence (DNA): TGTGCCAGCAGCTTAGGCGGGGGGCGAAACTATGGCTACACCTTC. Amino acids: CASSLGGGRNYGYTF.

The genes are TRBV6-5 and TRBJ1-4; perhaps TRBD1 as D (6 bases). Germline V CDR1 and CDR2: MNHEY, SVGAGI. V lost 2 bases to trimming and J lost 3 bases, with 7 bases between them. This CDR3 region has 14 residues. The chain's CDR3 is CASSYGTPNEKLFF. In DNA form, the CDR3 reads TGTGCCAGCAGTTACGGGACACCTAATGAAAAACTGTTTTTT.

This chain joins TRBV6-4 and TRBJ2-7; no reliable D call. The germline V gene encodes CDR1 MRHNA and CDR2 SNTAGT. Deletions cut 6 bases from V and 4 bases from J, with 16 bases between. The CDR3 contains 14 residues. The chain's CDR3 is CASRRCRDGYEQYF. For the CDR3, the DNA is TGTGCCAGCAGGCGGTGCCGCGATGGATACGAGCAGTACTTC.

At least ten counts were recorded for this clone. Additional DNA sequences in this sample encode the identical CDR3. V usage is TRBV19 and J usage is TRBJ2-7, with TRBD1 matching 8 bases. The CDR3 covers 12 residues. Germline values: CDR1 LNHDA, CDR2 SQIVND (reference sequence). The V and J ends lost 5 bases and 3 bases, in that order; junction bases with no gene match: 0. The CDR3 nucleotides are TGTGCCAGTAGTGGACAGGGCTACGAGCAGTACTTC. It is translated as CASSGQGYEQYF.

In the case of this clone: Other DNA sequences in the sample encode the same CDR3. The chain uses TRBV27 and TRBJ2-1; 7 bases fit TRBD2. The CDR3 totals 14 residues. V lost 3 bases to trimming and J lost 2 bases; unmatched junction nucleotides: 1. Germline V gene lookup returns CDR1 MNHEY and CDR2 SMNVEV (reference sequence). CDR3 DNA: TGTGCCAGCAGTTTGGGGGGGGCCTACAATGAGCAGTTCTTC. As protein: CASSLGGAYNEQFF.

The V call is TRBV18, the J call TRBJ1-5, with D maybe TRBD1 (5 bases). The CDR3 sequence is 15 residues long. Per germline, CDR1 KGHSH and CDR2 LQKENI. With 5 bases removed from V and 3 bases from J, the gap between germline ends came to 14 bases. CDR3 nucleotide sequence: TGTGCCAGCTCAGAACAGGCGAAGCCCAATCAGCCCCAGCATTTT. Encoded protein: CASSEQAKPNQPQHF.

CDR3: CASRRGDYGYTF. CDR3 in DNA: TGTGCCAGTCGGCGGGGAGACTATGGCTACACCTTC. The V gene is TRBV19, the J gene TRBJ1-2; D not resolved. V was shortened by 8 bases and J by 3 bases, with 10 bases between the two germline ends. From germline, CDR1 is LNHDA and CDR2 SQIVND (reference sequence). This CDR3 region has 12 residues.

In regard to this clone: This may be a read error: a much more frequent sequence differs by one nucleotide. Other nucleotide sequences from this sample produce the same CDR3. V gene TRBV30 combines with J gene TRBJ2-5; D remains ambiguous. The V end was cut by 1 base, the J end by 1 base, with 7 bases between. The CDR3 totals 13 residues. In germline, CDR1 is GTSNPN, CDR2 SVGIG (reference sequence). The CDR3 loop is CAWSGGIQETQYF. CDR3 in DNA: TGTGCCTGGAGTGGGGGAATCCAAGAGACCCAGTACTTC.

V is TRBV18 and J is TRBJ1-5; possibly TRBD1 for D (5 bases). This CDR3 has 13 amino acids. Deletions cut 5 bases from V and 4 bases from J, with 9 bases between. The germline CDR1 and CDR2 sequences are KGHSH and LQKENI. CDR3 nucleotide sequence: TGTGCCAGCTCAGCGGGACCAAATCAGCCCCAGCATTTT. It codes for CASSAGPNQPQHF. The whole variable domain, remainder taken from reference TRBV18 and TRBJ1-5, is NAGVMQNPRHLVRRRGQEARLRCSPMKGHSHVYWYRQLPEEGLKFMVYLQKENIIDESGMPKERFSAEFPKEGPSILRIQQVVRGDSAAYFCASSAGPNQPQHFGDGTRLSIL.

This clone was seen only a few times. One end of the junction fails to match germline, which may point to a read error. This chain links TRBV7-7 with TRBJ2-1; possible D gene TRBD2, 5 bases. Germline V gene lookup returns CDR1 SSHAT and CDR2 FNYEAQ (reference sequence). The length of the CDR3 is 13 residues. Written as DNA, the CDR3 is TGTGCTAGCAGCTCGGACTTTTTCAGTGAGCAGTTCTTC. Protein sequence: CASSSDFFSEQFF.

This sequence joins TRBV5-5 and TRBJ2-2; 7 positions agree with TRBD2. The CDR3 is 16 amino acids. With V trimmed by 2 bases and J by 7 bases, 11 bases remained unmatched. Germline V CDR1 and CDR2: SGHKS, YYEKEE (reference sequence). The CDR3 coding sequence is TGTGCCAGCAGCTTACTCGGTTTGCCTAGCGGCGGGGAGCTGTTTTTT. Its translation is CASSLLGLPSGGELFF.

The J gene is TRBJ2-1, the V gene TRBV18, with D uncertain. The CDR3 loop spans 16 amino acids. The V end lost 0 bases, the J end lost 8 bases, and 17 bases lay between the germline ends. Germline V lookup: CDR1 KGHSH, CDR2 LQKENI. CDR3 protein: CASSPPRGTQGDEQFF. The CDR3 DNA sequence: TGTGCCAGCTCACCACCGAGAGGAACCCAAGGCGATGAGCAGTTCTTC.

At least ten counts were recorded for this clone. This chain links TRBV7-8 with TRBJ2-7; D remains ambiguous. Per germline, CDR1 SGHVS and CDR2 FQNEAQ. Trimming left V 7 bases short and J 0 bases short, with 13 bases between. This CDR3 contains 14 residues. CDR3 sequence: CASTFGRLSYEQYF. For the CDR3, the DNA is TGTGCCAGCACCTTCGGACGGCTCTCCTACGAGCAGTACTTC.

This chain connects TRBV5-1 to TRBJ2-3; 11 nucleotides align to TRBD1. CDR3 length equals 17 residues. The germline gives CDR1 SGHRS, CDR2 YFSETQ. V was pared by 4 bases and J by 0 bases, with 7 bases of the junction left unmatched. DNA for the CDR3: TGCGCCAGCAGCCCAGGACAGGGGGCCTTGAGCACAGATACGCAGTATTTT. Translation gives CASSPGQGALSTDTQYF.

The chain joins TRBV4-3 to TRBJ1-5; D might be TRBD1 (5 bases). V lost 4 bases, J lost 5 bases, and 15 bases lay in between. Germline values: CDR1 LGHNA, CDR2 YSLEER. The length of the CDR3 is 15 residues. The CDR3 loop reads CASSRRSGGDQPQHF. DNA for the CDR3: TGCGCCAGCAGCCGAAGGTCCGGGGGTGATCAGCCCCAGCATTTT.

The V gene is TRBV19, the J gene TRBJ1-3; 7 positions agree with TRBD1. CDR1 is LNHDA, CDR2 SQIVND, per germline (reference sequence). This CDR3 spans 14 amino acids. The trim removed 5 bases at V and 1 base at J, leaving 2 bases unmatched. CDR3 protein: CASSEGASGNTIYF. DNA of the CDR3: TGTGCCAGTAGTGAGGGGGCATCTGGAAACACCATATATTTT.

The chain employs TRBV19 and TRBJ1-6; TRBD1 agrees at 7 bases. Trimming cost V 5 bases and J 6 bases; bases outside gene matches: 10. There are 16 residues in the CDR3. Germline loops: CDR1 LNHDA, CDR2 SQIVND (reference sequence). The CDR3 is CASSPPPQGFNSPLHF. CDR3 bases: TGTGCCAGTAGTCCCCCCCCACAGGGGTTTAATTCACCCCTCCACTTT. Looking up the rest from reference TRBV19 and TRBJ1-6 gives the full variable domain: DGGITQSPKYLFRKEGQNVTLSCEQNLNHDAMYWYRQDPGQGLRLIYYSQIVNDFQKGDIAEGYSVSREKKESFPLTVTSAQKNPTAFYLCASSPPPQGFNSPLHFGNGTRLTVT.

The chain is built from TRBV10-3 and TRBJ2-7; tentatively, D is TRBD1 (5 bases). The V gene's germline CDR1 is ENHRY and CDR2 SYGVKD. The CDR3 loop spans 13 amino acids. Trimming stripped 7 bases from V and 0 bases from J, with 10 bases between. CDR3 in DNA: TGTGCCATCAAGGACACATCCTCCTACGAGCAGTACTTC. Protein sequence: CAIKDTSSYEQYF.

This chain connects TRBV5-1 to TRBJ2-3; D gene ambiguous. Germline V gives CDR1 SGHRS, CDR2 YFSETQ. V shed 4 bases and J shed 0 bases, with 9 bases lying between them. This CDR3 has 14 residues. CDR3 in amino acids: CASSRLDSTDTQYF. DNA for the CDR3: TGCGCCAGCAGCCGACTCGATAGCACAGATACGCAGTATTTT.

In its sample, this clone was seen a few times. The sample holds other DNA sequences that translate to the same CDR3. The chain has TRBV7-6 and TRBJ2-7; D perhaps matches TRBD1 (6 bases). The CDR3 totals 14 residues. CDR1 SGHVS and CDR2 FNYEAQ come from the germline V gene. The V and J ends lost 5 bases and 1 base respectively, with 12 bases between them. The CDR3 sequence is CASSPGAPSYEQYF. For the CDR3, the DNA is TGTGCCAGCAGCCCAGGGGCCCCGTCCTACGAGCAGTACTTC.

V is TRBV29-1 and J is TRBJ2-6, with D possibly being TRBD1 (6 bases). CDR3 length: 14 residues. Trimming took off 4 bases at V and 1 base at J, with 8 bases between the two ends. Germline V CDR1 and CDR2: SQVTM, ANQGSEA. This CDR3 is CSVAGQSGANVLTF. DNA of the CDR3: TGCAGCGTTGCTGGACAGTCTGGGGCCAACGTCCTGACTTTC.

V usage is TRBV14 and J usage is TRBJ2-3, with TRBD2 matching over 8 bases. The germline V gene encodes CDR1 SGHDN and CDR2 FVKESK. Trimming at V came to 4 bases and at J to 0 bases, leaving 6 bases not matched to a gene. This CDR3 spans 16 amino acids. In nucleotides, the CDR3 is TGTGCCAGCAGCCCCGGACTAGCAACTAGCACAGATACGCAGTATTTT. This sequence encodes CASSPGLATSTDTQYF.

J is TRBJ2-1 and V is TRBV4-3; D is perhaps TRBD1 (6 bases). The V and J ends lost 4 bases and 8 bases respectively, with 15 bases between them. Germline V lookup: CDR1 LGHNA, CDR2 YSLEER. The CDR3 covers 14 residues. CDR3 residues: CASSPRVRGDEQFF. CDR3 coding DNA: TGCGCCAGCAGCCCGCGAGTCAGGGGCGATGAGCAGTTCTTC.

A note on this clone: One end of the junction does not line up with germline, which may come from a read error. The chain joins TRBV5-1 to TRBJ1-3; 9 bases are shared with TRBD1. Germline loops: CDR1 SGHRS, CDR2 YFSETQ. The CDR3 has 17 amino acids. The CDR3 loop reads CASSPMSGQGSANTIYF. CDR3 coding DNA: TGCGCCAGCAGCCCGATGTCCGGACAGGGGTCTGCAAACACCATATATTTT.

The chain uses TRBV11-2 and TRBJ2-7; the D is unclear. The CDR3 length is 14 residues. Trimming took 3 bases from V and 3 from J, leaving 12 bases between them. Per germline, CDR1 SGHAT and CDR2 FQNNGV. CDR3 amino acids: CASSFLDTVYEQYF. The CDR3 coding sequence is TGTGCCAGCAGCTTTCTCGACACGGTCTACGAGCAGTACTTC.

As regards this clone: Its ends do not fully match the called genes, so a read error is possible. The chain's CDR3 is CASSNVGAGDTQYF. The CDR3 DNA reads as TGCGCCAGTAGTAACGTGGGTGCGGGAGATACGCAGTATTTT. The chain links TRBV19 to TRBJ2-3, with D tentatively TRBD2 (5 bases). Germline assignment: CDR1 LNHDA and CDR2 SQIVND (reference sequence). CDR3 length equals 14 residues.